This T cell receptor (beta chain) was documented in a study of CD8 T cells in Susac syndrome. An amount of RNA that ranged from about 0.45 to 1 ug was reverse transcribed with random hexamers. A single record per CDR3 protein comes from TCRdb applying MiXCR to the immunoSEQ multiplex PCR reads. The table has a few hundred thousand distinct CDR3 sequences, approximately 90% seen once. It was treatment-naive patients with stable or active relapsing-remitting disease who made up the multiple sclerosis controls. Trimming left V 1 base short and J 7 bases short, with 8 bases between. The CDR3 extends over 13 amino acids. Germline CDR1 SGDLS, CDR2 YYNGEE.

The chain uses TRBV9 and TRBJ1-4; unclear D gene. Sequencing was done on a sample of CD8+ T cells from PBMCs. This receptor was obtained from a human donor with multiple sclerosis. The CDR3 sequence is CASSVPGSEKLFF. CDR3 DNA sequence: TGTGCCAGCAGCGTACCGGGCAGTGAAAAACTGTTTTTT.